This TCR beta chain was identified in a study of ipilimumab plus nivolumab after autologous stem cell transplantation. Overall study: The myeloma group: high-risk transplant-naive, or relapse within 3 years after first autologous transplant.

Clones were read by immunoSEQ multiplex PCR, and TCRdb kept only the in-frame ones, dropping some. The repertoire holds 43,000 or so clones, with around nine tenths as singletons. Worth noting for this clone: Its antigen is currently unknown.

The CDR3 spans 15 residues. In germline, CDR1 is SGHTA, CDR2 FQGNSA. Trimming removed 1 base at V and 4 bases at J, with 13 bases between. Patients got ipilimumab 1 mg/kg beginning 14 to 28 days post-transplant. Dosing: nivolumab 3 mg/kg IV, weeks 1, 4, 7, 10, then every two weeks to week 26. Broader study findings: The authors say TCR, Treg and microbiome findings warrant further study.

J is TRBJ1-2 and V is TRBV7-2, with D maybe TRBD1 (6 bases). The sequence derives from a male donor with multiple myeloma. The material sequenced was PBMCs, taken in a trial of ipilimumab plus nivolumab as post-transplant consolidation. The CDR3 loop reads CASSLGSGGGYGYTF. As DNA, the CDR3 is TGTGCCAGCAGCTTAGGTTCTGGGGGCGGCTATGGCTACACCTTC.